This passage covers 31 T cell receptor beta chains from one sample sequenced in a study of blood T cell repertoires in COVID-19. The assay was immunoSEQ multiplex PCR, and TCRdb's table has in-frame clones only and misses some. The sample records around 150,000 clones, approximately 88% being singletons. Sequencing input: PBMCs or T cells enriched from blood (not recorded which). All receptors come from a woman between 55 and 75 years old who had recovered from COVID-19.

The sample holds one count of this clone. The V call is TRBV3-1 (or the pseudogene TRBV3-2), the J call TRBJ2-5; unclear D gene. Germline CDR1 reads LGHDT; CDR2 reads YNNKEL (reference sequence). The CDR3 runs 12 residues. The ends were cut back, 2 bases at V and 5 bases at J, with 6 bases in the middle. CDR3 DNA: TGTGCCAGCAGCCAACTCGGGGAGACCCAGTACTTC. The encoded protein is CASSQLGETQYF.

The chain carries TRBV19 and TRBJ1-3, with D maybe TRBD1 (5 bases). Trimming shortened V by 5 bases and J by 2 bases, and 19 bases separated the two germline ends. Germline loops: CDR1 LNHDA, CDR2 SQIVND (reference sequence). The CDR3 sequence is 17 residues long. CDR3 sequence: CASSSQGRLSAGNTIYF. DNA of the CDR3: TGTGCCAGTAGTTCCCAGGGAAGGCTATCGGCTGGAAACACCATATATTTT.

The chain has TRBV12-5 and TRBJ2-5, with D possibly TRBD2 on 6 matching bases. Trimming removed 1 base at V and 5 bases at J, with 11 bases between. CDR3 size: 14 residues. CDR1 is LGHNT, CDR2 FRNRAP, per germline. DNA of the CDR3: TGTGCTAGTGGTTTGGACGGGGGACTCGAGACCCAGTACTTC. This translates into CASGLDGGLETQYF.

The chain is built from TRBV30 and TRBJ2-2; 7 bases are a match to TRBD2. Germline loops: CDR1 GTSNPN, CDR2 SVGIG (reference sequence). This CDR3 contains 18 residues. J gave up 5 bases and V 3 bases, and 18 bases lay outside the gene matches. The CDR3 nucleotides read TGTGCCTGGAGAAGTGGGTCTAAGAAGGGGAGGGGAACCGGGGAGCTGTTTTTT. Encoded protein: CAWRSGSKKGRGTGELFF.

The chain carries TRBV5-5 and TRBJ1-1; the D is unclear. V was shortened by 0 bases and J by 1 base, with 10 bases between the two germline ends. The germline V gene encodes CDR1 SGHKS and CDR2 YYEKEE (reference sequence). This CDR3 is built from 15 residues. CDR3 nucleotides: TGTGCCAGCAGCTTGGTCCCGGGAAGGAACACTGAAGCTTTCTTT. This gives the protein CASSLVPGRNTEAFF.

The rearrangement joins TRBV27 to TRBJ2-5, with D maybe TRBD1 (7 bases). The CDR3 runs to 16 residues. Germline assignment: CDR1 MNHEY and CDR2 SMNVEV (reference sequence). V shed 4 bases and J shed 2 bases, with 17 bases lying between them. In DNA form, the CDR3 reads TGTGCCAGCAGTTCCGGCAGGGGGGCCGGGCAAGAGACCCAGTACTTC. This codes for CASSSGRGAGQETQYF.

The CDR3 region is CASTEGTGNEKLFF. CDR3 nucleotide sequence: TGTGCCAGCACCGAGGGGACAGGGAATGAAAAACTGTTTTTT. The rearrangement joins TRBV2 to TRBJ1-4; 9 nucleotides agree with TRBD1. The V and J ends lost 7 bases and 5 bases, in that order; junction bases with no gene match: 5. CDR3 length equals 14 residues. CDR1 is SNHLY, CDR2 FYNNEI, per germline.

This clone was counted between two and nine times. CDR3 protein: CASSFGGTDNEKLFF. CDR3 sequence (DNA): TGTGCCAGCAGCTTTGGAGGGACGGATAATGAAAAACTGTTTTTT. V is TRBV11-1 and J is TRBJ1-4; D is perhaps TRBD1 (5 bases). Germline CDR1 reads SGHAT; CDR2 reads FQDESV (reference sequence). The CDR3 spans 15 residues. Deletions cut 3 bases from V and 4 bases from J, with 12 bases between. Full variable domain (outside the CDR3, taken from reference TRBV11-1 and TRBJ1-4): EAEVAQSPRYKITEKSQAVAFWCDPISGHATLYWYRQILGQGPELLVQFQDESVVDDSQLPKDRFSAERLKGVDSTLKIQPAELGDSAMYLCASSFGGTDNEKLFFGSGTQLSVL.

This sequence joins TRBV19 and TRBJ1-5; the D is unclear. V was clipped by 7 bases and J by 4 bases, with 20 bases between them. The germline CDR1 and CDR2 sequences are LNHDA and SQIVND (reference sequence). This CDR3 contains 16 residues. This CDR3 is CASKSTGRTINQPQHF. CDR3 nucleotides: TGTGCCAGTAAAAGCACCGGCAGGACTATAAATCAGCCCCAGCATTTT. The full variable domain, completed using reference TRBV19 and TRBJ1-5, is DGGITQSPKYLFRKEGQNVTLSCEQNLNHDAMYWYRQDPGQGLRLIYYSQIVNDFQKGDIAEGYSVSREKKESFPLTVTSAQKNPTAFYLCASKSTGRTINQPQHFGDGTRLSIL.

This rearrangement joins TRBV19 to TRBJ1-6; no reliable D call. CDR1 is LNHDA and CDR2 is SQIVND in the germline V gene (reference sequence). CDR3 length: 15 residues. V was shortened by 5 bases and J by 7 bases, with 15 bases between the two germline ends. In nucleotides, the CDR3 is TGTGCCAGTAGTCCATCCTTTGAGCCGAATTCACCCCTCCACTTT. Its protein product is CASSPSFEPNSPLHF.

The genes are TRBV9 and TRBJ1-6; the match to TRBD1 covers 10 bases. There are 15 residues in the CDR3. Germline CDR1 reads SGDLS; CDR2 reads YYNGEE. After removal of 2 bases from V and 8 bases from J, the junction contained 4 bases not matched to a gene. The chain's CDR3 is CASSVDRGQDSPLHF. DNA of the CDR3: TGTGCCAGCAGCGTCGACAGGGGGCAGGATTCACCCCTCCACTTT.

The chain has TRBV29-1 and TRBJ2-5, with 11 bases fitting TRBD1. V lost 5 bases, J lost 4 bases, and 3 bases stayed unmatched. This CDR3 has 13 amino acids. CDR1 SQVTM and CDR2 ANQGSEA come from the germline V gene. The CDR3 sequence: CSVSGTGGETQYF. The CDR3 bases are TGCAGCGTTTCCGGGACAGGGGGAGAGACCCAGTACTTC.

V gene TRBV6-1 combines with J gene TRBJ2-5; 9 bases are shared with TRBD2. Germline-derived CDR1 and CDR2 are MNHNS and SASEGT. The CDR3 runs 14 residues. V lost 1 base to trimming and J lost 9 bases; unmatched junction nucleotides: 6. The DNA of the CDR3 is TGTGCCAGCAGTGAAGGCGGCGGGAGGGCCGCCCAGTACTTC. This sequence encodes CASSEGGGRAAQYF.

CDR3 sequence: CASSLEPDPRLYEQYF. CDR3 in DNA: TGCGCCAGCAGCTTGGAACCCGACCCACGACTTTACGAGCAGTACTTC. The chain has TRBV5-1 and TRBJ2-7; D gene uncertain. CDR1 is SGHRS and CDR2 is YFSETQ in the germline V gene. The CDR3 sequence is 16 residues long. Between the trimmed V and J ends, which lost 0 bases and 4 bases, there was a span of 17 bases.

V is TRBV6-6 and J is TRBJ1-3, with 9 bases lining up with TRBD1. In germline, CDR1 is MNHNY, CDR2 SVGAGI (reference sequence). The CDR3 has 15 residues. The J segment lost 5 bases and the V segment lost 5 bases, leaving 7 bases of the junction unmatched. The CDR3, as DNA: TGTGCCAGCAGTGACACGACAGGGGGGCGAAACACCATATATTTT. Translating gives CASSDTTGGRNTIYF.

The chain carries TRBV28 and TRBJ2-1; 11 positions agree with TRBD2. Per germline, CDR1 MDHEN and CDR2 SYDVKM. J was trimmed by 2 bases and V by 2 bases; bases with no gene match: 17. The CDR3 spans 21 residues. In DNA form, the CDR3 reads TGTGCCAGCAGTTTACTTAACTCTATCTTGACTAGCGGGACTGCCTACAATGAGCAGTTCTTC. It codes for CASSLLNSILTSGTAYNEQFF. The variable domain in full, with the rest retrieved from reference TRBV28 and TRBJ2-1, is DVKVTQSSRYLVKRTGEKVFLECVQDMDHENMFWYRQDPGLGLRLIYFSYDVKMKEKGDIPEGYSVSREKKERFSLILESASTNQTSMYLCASSLLNSILTSGTAYNEQFFGPGTRLTVL.

This chain connects TRBV20-1 to TRBJ1-3, with D unclear. Germline values: CDR1 DFQATT, CDR2 SNEGSKA (reference sequence). The V and J ends lost 1 base and 5 bases respectively, with 3 bases between them. CDR3 size: 11 residues. The CDR3 coding sequence is TGCAGTGCTAGAGGTAGAAACACCATATATTTT. Its translation: CSARGRNTIYF.

With respect to this clone: The sample carries other DNA sequences with the same CDR3. The genes are TRBV5-1 and TRBJ2-3; 9 nucleotides line up with TRBD2. CDR1 SGHRS and CDR2 YFSETQ come from the germline V gene. V shed 0 bases, J shed 5 bases, and the junction held 4 bases outside the gene matches. The CDR3 runs to 15 residues. Written as DNA, the CDR3 is TGCGCCAGCAGCTTGGGACTAGCGGACAGAGATACGCAGTATTTT. Protein sequence: CASSLGLADRDTQYF. Together with reference TRBV5-1 and TRBJ2-3, the CDR3 gives the full variable domain: KAGVTQTPRYLIKTRGQQVTLSCSPISGHRSVSWYQQTPGQGLQFLFEYFSETQRNKGNFPGRFSGRQFSNSRSEMNVSTLELGDSALYLCASSLGLADRDTQYFGPGTRLTVL.

CDR3 loop: CASSRTGPQETQYF. CDR3 nucleotide sequence: TGTGCCAGTAGTAGGACAGGACCACAAGAGACCCAGTACTTC. J is TRBJ2-5 and V is TRBV19; 7 nucleotides match TRBD1. Germline V lookup: CDR1 LNHDA, CDR2 SQIVND (reference sequence). V lost 4 bases, J lost 2 bases, and 4 bases stayed unmatched. This CDR3 spans 14 amino acids.

V and J are TRBV7-2 and TRBJ2-5; 7 bases are a match to TRBD2. CDR3 size: 15 residues. CDR1 is SGHTA, CDR2 FQGNSA, per germline. J lost 1 base, V lost 5 bases, and 7 bases had no gene match. This CDR3 is CASSLGRELQETQYF. As DNA, the CDR3 is TGTGCCAGCAGCCTTGGGCGGGAGCTCCAAGAGACCCAGTACTTC.

The chain has TRBV5-4 and TRBJ2-1; tentatively, D is TRBD1 (6 bases). The CDR3 runs 12 residues. CDR1 is SGHNT and CDR2 is YYREEE in the germline V gene (reference sequence). The V end was cut by 4 bases, the J end by 14 bases, with 16 bases between. The CDR3 region has the DNA TGTGCCAGCAGCACCGACAGGACAAACGAGTTCTTC. This codes for CASSTDRTNEFF.

V usage is TRBV7-9 and J usage is TRBJ1-2, with D uncertain. Germline values: CDR1 SEHNR, CDR2 FQNEAQ (reference sequence). The CDR3 sequence is 16 residues long. V was trimmed by 5 bases and J by 5 bases, leaving 21 bases between them. The CDR3 reads CASSPVGTDVRYGYTF. CDR3 bases: TGTGCCAGCAGCCCCGTGGGCACCGATGTTAGATATGGCTACACCTTC.

The chain joins TRBV29-1 to TRBJ2-5; weak D call: TRBD2 (7 bases). V lost 7 bases, J lost 3 bases, and 15 bases lay in between. The CDR3 length is 13 residues. In germline, CDR1 is SQVTM, CDR2 ANQGSEA. CDR3 loop: CSGTGLAEETQYF. The CDR3 nucleotides are TGCAGCGGCACAGGGCTAGCGGAAGAGACCCAGTACTTC.

This clone came up a few times. V and J are TRBV5-8 and TRBJ1-2, with D possibly being TRBD1 (5 bases). The V gene's germline CDR1 is SGHTS and CDR2 YDEGEE. This CDR3 has 13 amino acids. The V gene lost 2 bases and the J gene lost 6 bases, with 11 bases spanning the gap. The CDR3 sequence: CASSFGGVDGYTF. The CDR3 bases are TGTGCCAGCAGCTTTGGGGGGGTCGATGGCTACACCTTC.

The V gene is TRBV14, the J gene TRBJ2-5, with D tentatively TRBD1 (6 bases). Germline values: CDR1 SGHDN, CDR2 FVKESK. Trimming cost V 0 bases and J 4 bases, with 12 bases left between them. The CDR3 spans 15 residues. The CDR3: CASSQDISGAETQYF. The CDR3 DNA follows: TGTGCCAGCAGCCAAGATATTTCAGGGGCAGAGACCCAGTACTTC.

The rearrangement links TRBV10-3 to TRBJ2-5; no firm D call. CDR3 length: 12 residues. Trimming took 0 bases from V and 5 from J, leaving 4 bases between them. Germline lookup yields CDR1 ENHRY and CDR2 SYGVKD. The CDR3 region has the DNA TGTGCCATCAGTGAGTCCGTGGAGACCCAGTACTTC. Its protein is CAISESVETQYF.

The chain uses TRBV18 and TRBJ2-1, with 8 bases fitting TRBD1. V trimming: 2 bases; J trimming: 2 bases; junction bases outside the gene matches: 2. The length of the CDR3 is 15 residues. The germline CDR1 and CDR2 sequences are KGHSH and LQKENI. As DNA, the CDR3 is TGTGCCAGCTCACCAGAGACAGGGGCCTACAATGAGCAGTTCTTC. Translated: CASSPETGAYNEQFF.

The V and J genes are TRBV5-1 and TRBJ1-2; 7 bases fit TRBD1. With V trimmed by 4 bases and J by 4 bases, 13 bases remained unmatched. There are 16 residues in the CDR3. CDR1 SGHRS and CDR2 YFSETQ come from the germline V gene. CDR3 nucleotide sequence: TGCGCCAGCAGCCCTAGACGTGACAGGGTGATCTATGGCTACACCTTC. This gives the protein CASSPRRDRVIYGYTF.

The V and J genes are TRBV5-1 and TRBJ1-4, with TRBD1 identical over 8 bases. The CDR3 extends over 16 amino acids. Germline CDR1 is SGHRS and CDR2 is YFSETQ. The V and J ends lost 3 bases and 8 bases, in that order; junction bases with no gene match: 12. The CDR3 DNA follows: TGCGCCAGCAGCTGGGGAACGACAGGGGAGGCGGAAAAACTGTTTTTT. It is translated as CASSWGTTGEAEKLFF.

V gene TRBV7-6 combines with J gene TRBJ2-2; 9 bases align to TRBD1. The germline V gene encodes CDR1 SGHVS and CDR2 FNYEAQ. The CDR3 extends over 16 amino acids. J lost 6 bases, V lost 5 bases, and 10 bases had no gene match. CDR3 region: CASSQNPGQGPGELFF. CDR3 sequence (DNA): TGTGCCAGCAGCCAAAACCCGGGACAGGGTCCCGGGGAGCTGTTTTTT.

The rearrangement links TRBV27 to TRBJ2-7; TRBD1 aligns across 10 bases. The ends lost 5 bases at V and 6 bases at J; junction bases unmatched: 10. The CDR3 is made up of 15 amino acids. Germline assignment: CDR1 MNHEY and CDR2 SMNVEV (reference sequence). Here the CDR3 DNA reads TGTGCCAGCAGTCCCCGACAGGGGGCCATCTCCGAGCAGTACTTC. It is translated as CASSPRQGAISEQYF.